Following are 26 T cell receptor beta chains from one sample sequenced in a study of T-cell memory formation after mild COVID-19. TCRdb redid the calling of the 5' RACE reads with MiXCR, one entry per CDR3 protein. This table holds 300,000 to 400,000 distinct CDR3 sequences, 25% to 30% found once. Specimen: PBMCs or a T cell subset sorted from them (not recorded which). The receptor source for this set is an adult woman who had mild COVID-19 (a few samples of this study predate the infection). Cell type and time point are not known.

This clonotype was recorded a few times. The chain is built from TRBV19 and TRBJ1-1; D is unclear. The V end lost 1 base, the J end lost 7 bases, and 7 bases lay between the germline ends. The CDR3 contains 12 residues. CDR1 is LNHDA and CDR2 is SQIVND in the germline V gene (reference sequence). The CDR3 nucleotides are TGTGCCAGTAGTATAGGGGAGGGTGAAGCTTTCTTT. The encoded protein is CASSIGEGEAFF.

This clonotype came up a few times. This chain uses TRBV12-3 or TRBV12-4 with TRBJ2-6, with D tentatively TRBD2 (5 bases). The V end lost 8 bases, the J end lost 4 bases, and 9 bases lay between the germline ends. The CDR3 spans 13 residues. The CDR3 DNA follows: TGTGCCAGCGAGGGATCCGGGGCCAACGTCCTGACTTTC. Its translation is CASEGSGANVLTF.

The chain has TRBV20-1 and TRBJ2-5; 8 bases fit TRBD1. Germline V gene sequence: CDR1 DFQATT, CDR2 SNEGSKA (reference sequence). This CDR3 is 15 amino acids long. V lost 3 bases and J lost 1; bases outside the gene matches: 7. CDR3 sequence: CSASHTGTGQETQYF. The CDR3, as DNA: TGCAGTGCTAGCCATACCGGGACAGGCCAAGAGACCCAGTACTTC.

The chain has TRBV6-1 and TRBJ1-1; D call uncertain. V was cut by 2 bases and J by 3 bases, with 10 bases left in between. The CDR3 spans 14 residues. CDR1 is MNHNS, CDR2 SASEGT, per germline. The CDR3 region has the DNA TGTGCCAGCAGTGAACCTAGAAGGTACACTGAAGCTTTCTTT. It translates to CASSEPRRYTEAFF.

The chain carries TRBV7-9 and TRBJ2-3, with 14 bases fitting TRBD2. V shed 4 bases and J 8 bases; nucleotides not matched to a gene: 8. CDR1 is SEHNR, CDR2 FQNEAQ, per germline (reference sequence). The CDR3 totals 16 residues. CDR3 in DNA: TGTGCCAGCAGCTCTACCGGGACTAGCGGGGGCGGTACGCAGTATTTT. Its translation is CASSSTGTSGGGTQYF.

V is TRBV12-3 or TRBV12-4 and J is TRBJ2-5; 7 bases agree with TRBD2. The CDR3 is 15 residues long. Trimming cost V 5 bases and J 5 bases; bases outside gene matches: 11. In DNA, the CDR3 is TGTGCCAGCAGTCCAACTAGCGAGAGCCTGGAGACCCAGTACTTC. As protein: CASSPTSESLETQYF.

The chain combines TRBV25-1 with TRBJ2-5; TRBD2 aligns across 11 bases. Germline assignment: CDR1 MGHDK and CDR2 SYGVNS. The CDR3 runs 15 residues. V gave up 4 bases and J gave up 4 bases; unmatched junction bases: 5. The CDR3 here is CASSGLAGLVETQYF. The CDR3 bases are TGTGCCAGCAGTGGACTAGCGGGGCTCGTAGAGACCCAGTACTTC.

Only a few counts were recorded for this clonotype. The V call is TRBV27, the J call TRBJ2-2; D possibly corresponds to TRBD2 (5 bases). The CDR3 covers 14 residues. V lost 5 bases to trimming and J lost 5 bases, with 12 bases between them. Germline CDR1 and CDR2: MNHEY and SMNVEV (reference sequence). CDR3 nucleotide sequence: TGTGCCAGCAGTGTTTTAAGAGGGACCGGGGAGCTGTTTTTT. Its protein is CASSVLRGTGELFF.

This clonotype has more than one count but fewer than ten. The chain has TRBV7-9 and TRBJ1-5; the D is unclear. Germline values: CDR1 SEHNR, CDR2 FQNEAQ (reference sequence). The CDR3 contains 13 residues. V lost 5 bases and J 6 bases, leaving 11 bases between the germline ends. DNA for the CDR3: TGTGCCAGCAGCCCTCCGGAAGGTCAGCCCCAGCATTTT. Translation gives CASSPPEGQPQHF.

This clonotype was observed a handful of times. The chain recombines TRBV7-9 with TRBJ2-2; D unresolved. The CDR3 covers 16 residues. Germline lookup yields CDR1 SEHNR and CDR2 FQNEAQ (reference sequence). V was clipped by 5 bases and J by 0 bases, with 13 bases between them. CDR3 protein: CASSGNSEPNTGELFF. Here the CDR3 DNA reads TGTGCCAGCAGCGGGAACAGTGAACCGAACACCGGGGAGCTGTTTTTT.

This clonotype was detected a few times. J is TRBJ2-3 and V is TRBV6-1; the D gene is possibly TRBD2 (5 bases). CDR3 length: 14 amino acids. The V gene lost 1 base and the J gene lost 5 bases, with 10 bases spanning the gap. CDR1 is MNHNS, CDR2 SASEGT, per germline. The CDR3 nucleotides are TGTGCCAGCAGTGAAGTTGTCCGGGGAGATACGCAGTATTTT. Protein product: CASSEVVRGDTQYF.

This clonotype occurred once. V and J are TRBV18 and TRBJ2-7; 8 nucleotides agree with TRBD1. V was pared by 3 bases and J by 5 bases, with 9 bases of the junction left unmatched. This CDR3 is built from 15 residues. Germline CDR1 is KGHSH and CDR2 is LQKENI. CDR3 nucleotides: TGTGCCAGCTCACCTCGAACAGGGGGTCAGGACGAGCAGTACTTC. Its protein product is CASSPRTGGQDEQYF. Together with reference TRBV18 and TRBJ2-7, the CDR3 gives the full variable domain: NAGVMQNPRHLVRRRGQEARLRCSPMKGHSHVYWYRQLPEEGLKFMVYLQKENIIDESGMPKERFSAEFPKEGPSILRIQQVVRGDSAAYFCASSPRTGGQDEQYFGPGTRLTVT.

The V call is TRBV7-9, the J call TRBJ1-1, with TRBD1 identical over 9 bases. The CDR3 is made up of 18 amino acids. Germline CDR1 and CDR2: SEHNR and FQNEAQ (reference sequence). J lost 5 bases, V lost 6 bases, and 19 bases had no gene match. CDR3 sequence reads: CASSPPLGTGSPHTEAFF. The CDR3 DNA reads TGTGCCAGCAGTCCCCCACTAGGGACAGGGTCCCCTCATACTGAAGCTTTCTTT.

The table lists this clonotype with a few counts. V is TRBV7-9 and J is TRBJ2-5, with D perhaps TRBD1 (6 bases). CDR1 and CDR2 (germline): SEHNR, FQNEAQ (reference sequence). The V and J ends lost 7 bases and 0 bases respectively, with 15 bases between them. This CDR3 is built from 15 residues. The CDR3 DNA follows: TGTGCCAGCACCCCCGGGACACAGTACCAAGAGACCCAGTACTTC. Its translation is CASTPGTQYQETQYF.

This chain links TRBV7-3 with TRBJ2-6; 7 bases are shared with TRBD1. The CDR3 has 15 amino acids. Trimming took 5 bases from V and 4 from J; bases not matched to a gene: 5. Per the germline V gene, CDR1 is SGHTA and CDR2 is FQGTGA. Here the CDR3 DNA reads TGTGCCAGCAGCGTGACAGGGATGGGGGCCAACGTCCTGACTTTC. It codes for CASSVTGMGANVLTF.

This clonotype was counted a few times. The CDR3 bases are TGTGCCAGCAGCGTAGGCATTGGGGAGGATCAGCCCCAGCATTTT. Its protein product is CASSVGIGEDQPQHF. This sequence joins TRBV9 and TRBJ1-5, with D hard to call. Trimming removed 0 bases at V and 5 bases at J, with 12 bases between. CDR1 and CDR2 from the germline V gene are SGDLS and YYNGEE. The CDR3 loop spans 15 amino acids. Using reference TRBV9 and TRBJ1-5 for the parts outside the CDR3, the full variable domain is DSGVTQTPKHLITATGQRVTLRCSPRSGDLSVYWYQQSLDQGLQFLIQYYNGEERAKGNILERFSAQQFPDLHSELNLSSLELGDSALYFCASSVGIGEDQPQHFGDGTRLSIL.

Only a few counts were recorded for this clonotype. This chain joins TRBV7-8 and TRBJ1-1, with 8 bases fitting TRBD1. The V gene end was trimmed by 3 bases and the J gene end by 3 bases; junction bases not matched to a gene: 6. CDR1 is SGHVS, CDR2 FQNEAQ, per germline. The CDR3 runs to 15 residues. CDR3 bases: TGTGCCAGCAGCTTTGATTTACAGGGGGACACTGAAGCTTTCTTT. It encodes CASSFDLQGDTEAFF.

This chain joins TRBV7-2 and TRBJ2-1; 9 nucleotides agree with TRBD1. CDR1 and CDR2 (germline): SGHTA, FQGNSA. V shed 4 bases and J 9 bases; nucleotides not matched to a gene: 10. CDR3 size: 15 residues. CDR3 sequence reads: CASSYSGGTGTEQFF. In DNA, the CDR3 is TGTGCCAGCAGCTACTCCGGAGGGACAGGGACTGAGCAGTTCTTC.

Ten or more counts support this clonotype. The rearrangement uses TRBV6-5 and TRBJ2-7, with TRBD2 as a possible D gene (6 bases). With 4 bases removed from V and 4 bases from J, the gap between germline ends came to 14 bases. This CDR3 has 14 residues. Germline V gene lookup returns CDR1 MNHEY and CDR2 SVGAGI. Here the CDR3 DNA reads TGTGCCAGCAGTTTGGTCGGGGGTGGATACGAGCAGTACTTC. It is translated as CASSLVGGGYEQYF.

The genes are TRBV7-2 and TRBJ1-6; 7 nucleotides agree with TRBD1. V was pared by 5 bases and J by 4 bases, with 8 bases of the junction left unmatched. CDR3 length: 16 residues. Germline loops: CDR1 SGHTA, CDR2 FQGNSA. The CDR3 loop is CASSVVGQNYNSPLHF. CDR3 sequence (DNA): TGTGCCAGCAGCGTTGTGGGACAGAATTATAATTCACCCCTCCACTTT.

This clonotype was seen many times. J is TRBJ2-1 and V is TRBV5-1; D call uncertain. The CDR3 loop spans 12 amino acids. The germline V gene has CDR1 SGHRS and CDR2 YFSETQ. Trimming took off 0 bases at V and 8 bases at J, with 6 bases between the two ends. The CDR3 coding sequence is TGCGCCAGCAGCTTGGAAGTCTATGAGCAGTTCTTC. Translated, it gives CASSLEVYEQFF.

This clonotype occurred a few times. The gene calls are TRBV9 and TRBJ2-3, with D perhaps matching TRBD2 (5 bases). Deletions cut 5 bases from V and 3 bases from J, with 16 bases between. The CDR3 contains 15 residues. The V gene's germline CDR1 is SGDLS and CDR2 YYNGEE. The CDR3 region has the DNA TGTGCCAGCAGTAAGAGGGAGATTCGTACAGATACGCAGTATTTT. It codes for CASSKREIRTDTQYF.

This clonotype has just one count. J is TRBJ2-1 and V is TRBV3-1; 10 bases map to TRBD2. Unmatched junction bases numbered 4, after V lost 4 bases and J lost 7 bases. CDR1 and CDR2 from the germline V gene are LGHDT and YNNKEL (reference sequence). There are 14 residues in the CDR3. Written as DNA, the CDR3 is TGTGCCAGCAGCCTTAGCGGGGGGTTGAATGAGCAGTTCTTC. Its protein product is CASSLSGGLNEQFF.

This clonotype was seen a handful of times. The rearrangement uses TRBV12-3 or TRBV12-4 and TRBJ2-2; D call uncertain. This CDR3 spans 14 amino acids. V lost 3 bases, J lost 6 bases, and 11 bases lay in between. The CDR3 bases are TGTGCCAGCAGTTTCGGAAGTGCTCCCGGGGAGCTGTTTTTT. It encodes CASSFGSAPGELFF.

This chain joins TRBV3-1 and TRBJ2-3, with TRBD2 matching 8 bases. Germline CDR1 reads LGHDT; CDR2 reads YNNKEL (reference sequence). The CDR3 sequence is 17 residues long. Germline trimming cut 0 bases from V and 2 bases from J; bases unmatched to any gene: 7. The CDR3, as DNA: TGTGCCAGCAGCCAAGATAGCAGCGGGGGATACACAGATACGCAGTATTTT. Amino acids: CASSQDSSGGYTDTQYF.

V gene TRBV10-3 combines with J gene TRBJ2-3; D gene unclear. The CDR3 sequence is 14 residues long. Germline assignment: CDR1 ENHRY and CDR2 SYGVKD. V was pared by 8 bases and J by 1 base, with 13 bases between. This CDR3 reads CAIQSSGGTDTQYF. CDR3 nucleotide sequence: TGTGCCATCCAATCCTCAGGAGGCACAGATACGCAGTATTTT.